This record concerns one T cell receptor beta chain sequence. Its binding antigen is unknown. Base quality data are lacking; no much larger clone is found one base away. Trimming accounts for 0 bases at V and 1 base at J, while the number of junction bases matched to no gene is 7. From the cysteine up to the phenylalanine, the CDR3 has a length of 17 residues. Only CDR3 DNA remains: 51 bases, in frame from the first base. The germline V gene gives CDR1 as SGDLS and CDR2 as YYNGEE. The record originates from a study of post-analysis software for immune sequencing data (dated by TCRdb to 2014 to 2015). At the level of the whole study: Recorded disease courses included relapsing-remitting, secondary progressive and progressive-relapsing multiple sclerosis, with some patients lacking subtype annotation. A subset of samples was prepared in parallel using single-end sample barcoding, then pooled and co-amplified after Illumina adapter ligation. The multiple sclerosis patient repertoires were compared with under 13 previously published healthy control repertoires from donors aged 6 to 25 years. The full study reports these points: The control group was slightly older than the multiple sclerosis patient group. When samples were clustered directly using the F measure, samples prepared in the same batch co-clustered strongly, which prompted a batch-effect correction. Normalized Chao1 diversity was significantly lower in multiple sclerosis patients than controls, suggesting substantial peripheral T-cell clonal expansion. Patients showed significantly higher frequencies than controls for five TRBV segments, among them TRBV5-6, TRBV5-1 and TRBV20-1.

To demonstrate the VDJtools post-analysis software, TCR beta repertoires were profiled from the peripheral blood of more than ten young patients with multiple sclerosis. The patients with multiple sclerosis were children and adolescents between roughly 6 and 15 years of age. Library preparation employed PCR. The instrument was an Illumina HiSeq 2500. To reduce PCR and sequencing biases, unique molecular identifiers were incorporated into the TCR beta cDNA libraries. Per 1 to 10 million input T cells, approximately 500,000 cDNA molecules were obtained, such that each molecule approximated one T cell. The patient libraries were prepared and sequenced with the same protocol used for the earlier healthy control dataset. Within a given batch, samples were prepared together, multiplexed and sequenced on the same HiSeq lane. For the original study's pipeline: Raw barcoded reads were processed with MIGEC, and single-read molecular identifier groups were discarded before consensus assembly and CDR3 extraction. VDJtools was used for post-analysis of the clonotype tables, and diversity was normalized by down-sampling every dataset to the size of the smallest sample. To correct batch-related cross-sample contamination, repertoire overlap clustering matched CDR3 amino acid sequences but not nucleotide sequences. Through fastp at Q25 and MiXCR, TCRdb rebuilt clones from the public reads, retaining in-frame beta chains. For every CDR3 protein sequence, its rows merge into one entry that carries the most common genes and DNA. These V and J calls derive from TCRdb rather than the authors' analysis. This sample is represented by hundreds of thousands of distinct CDR3 sequences; roughly 27% of them were singletons. The ten largest clones represent approximately 0.6% of the sample.

This sequence uses TRBV9 and TRBJ2-1; TRBD2 lines up with 7 middle nucleotides. Sequenced input: blood. The TCR originated in a girl aged 10 to 17 with multiple sclerosis. The CDR3 loop reads CASSVGLGGGSYNEQFF. The nucleotides are TGTGCCAGCAGCGTAGGATTGGGGGGGGGATCCTACAATGAGCAGTTCTTC.